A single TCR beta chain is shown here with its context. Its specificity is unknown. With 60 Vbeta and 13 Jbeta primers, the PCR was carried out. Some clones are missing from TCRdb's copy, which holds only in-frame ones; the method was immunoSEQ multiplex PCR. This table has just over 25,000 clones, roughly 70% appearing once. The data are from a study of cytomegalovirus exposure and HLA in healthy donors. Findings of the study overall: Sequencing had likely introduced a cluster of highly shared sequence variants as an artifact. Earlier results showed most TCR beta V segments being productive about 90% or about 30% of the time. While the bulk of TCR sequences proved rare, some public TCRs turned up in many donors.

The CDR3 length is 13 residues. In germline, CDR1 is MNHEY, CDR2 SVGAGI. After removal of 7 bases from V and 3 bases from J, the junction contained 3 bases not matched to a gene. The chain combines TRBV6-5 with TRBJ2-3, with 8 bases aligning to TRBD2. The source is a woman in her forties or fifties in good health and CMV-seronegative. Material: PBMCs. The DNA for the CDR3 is TGTGCCAGCAAGGCGGGAGGAACAGATACGCAGTATTTT. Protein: CASKAGGTDTQYF.